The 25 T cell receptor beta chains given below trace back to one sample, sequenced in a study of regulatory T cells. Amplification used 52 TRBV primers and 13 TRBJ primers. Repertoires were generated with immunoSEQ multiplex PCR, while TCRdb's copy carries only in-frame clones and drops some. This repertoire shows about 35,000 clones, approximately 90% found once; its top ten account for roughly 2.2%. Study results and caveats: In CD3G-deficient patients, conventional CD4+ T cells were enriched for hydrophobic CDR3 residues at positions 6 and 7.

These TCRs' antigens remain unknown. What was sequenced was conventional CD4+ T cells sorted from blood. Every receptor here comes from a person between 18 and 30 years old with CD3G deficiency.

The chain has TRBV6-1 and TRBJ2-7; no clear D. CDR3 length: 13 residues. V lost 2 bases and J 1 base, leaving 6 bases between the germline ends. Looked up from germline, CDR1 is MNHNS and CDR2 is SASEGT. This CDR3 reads CASSERVSYEQYF. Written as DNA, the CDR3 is TGTGCCAGCAGTGAAAGGGTGTCCTACGAGCAGTACTTC.

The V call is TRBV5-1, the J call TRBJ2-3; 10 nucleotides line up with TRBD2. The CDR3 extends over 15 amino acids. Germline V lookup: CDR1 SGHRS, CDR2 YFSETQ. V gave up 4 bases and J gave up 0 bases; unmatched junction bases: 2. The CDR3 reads CASSRGLASTDTQYF. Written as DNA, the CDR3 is TGCGCCAGCAGCAGGGGACTAGCGAGCACAGATACGCAGTATTTT.

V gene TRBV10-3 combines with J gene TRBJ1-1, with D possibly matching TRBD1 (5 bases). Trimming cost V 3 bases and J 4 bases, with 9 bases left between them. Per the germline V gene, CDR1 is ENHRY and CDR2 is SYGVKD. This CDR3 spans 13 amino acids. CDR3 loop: CAISDGRGTEAFF. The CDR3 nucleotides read TGTGCCATCAGTGACGGGAGGGGCACTGAAGCTTTCTTT.

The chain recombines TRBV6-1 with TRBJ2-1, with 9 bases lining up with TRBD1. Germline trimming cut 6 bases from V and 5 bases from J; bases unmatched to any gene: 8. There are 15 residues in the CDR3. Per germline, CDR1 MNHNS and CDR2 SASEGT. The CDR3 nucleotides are TGTGCCAGCAGAGTACCGGGACAGGGCCACAATGAGCAGTTCTTC. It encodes CASRVPGQGHNEQFF.

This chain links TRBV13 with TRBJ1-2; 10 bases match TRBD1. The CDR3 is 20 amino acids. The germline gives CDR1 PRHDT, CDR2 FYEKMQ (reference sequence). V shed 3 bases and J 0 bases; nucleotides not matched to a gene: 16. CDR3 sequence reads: CASSFRQGASPQTPNYGYTF. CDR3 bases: TGTGCCAGCAGCTTCCGACAGGGGGCGAGTCCCCAGACCCCTAACTATGGCTACACCTTC.

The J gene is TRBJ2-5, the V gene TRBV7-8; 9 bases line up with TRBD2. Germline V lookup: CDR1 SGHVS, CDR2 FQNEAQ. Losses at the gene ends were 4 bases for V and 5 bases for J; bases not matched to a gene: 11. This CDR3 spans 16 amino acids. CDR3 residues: CASSSSGSGSGETQYF. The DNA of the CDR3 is TGTGCCAGCAGCTCCTCGGGTAGCGGGAGTGGTGAGACCCAGTACTTC.

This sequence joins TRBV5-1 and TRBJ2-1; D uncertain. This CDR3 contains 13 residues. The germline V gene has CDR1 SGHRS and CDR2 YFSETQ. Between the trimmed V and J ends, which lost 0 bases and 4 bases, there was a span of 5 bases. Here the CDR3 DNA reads TGCGCCAGCAGCTTGGAAGCTTACAATGAGCAGTTCTTC. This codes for CASSLEAYNEQFF.

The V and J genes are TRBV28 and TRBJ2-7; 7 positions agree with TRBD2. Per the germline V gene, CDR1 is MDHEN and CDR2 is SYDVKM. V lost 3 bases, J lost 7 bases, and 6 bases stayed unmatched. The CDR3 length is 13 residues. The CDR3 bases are TGTGCCAGCAGTTTGGGGCGGGAGCGGGAGCAGTACTTC. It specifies CASSLGREREQYF.

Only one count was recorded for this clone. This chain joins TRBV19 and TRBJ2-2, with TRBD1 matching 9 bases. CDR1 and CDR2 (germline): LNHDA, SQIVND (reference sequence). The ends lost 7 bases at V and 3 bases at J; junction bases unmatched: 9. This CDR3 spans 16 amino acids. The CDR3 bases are TGTGCCAGTAAAAGGGGGACAGGGTCGGACACCGGGGAGCTGTTTTTT. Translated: CASKRGTGSDTGELFF.

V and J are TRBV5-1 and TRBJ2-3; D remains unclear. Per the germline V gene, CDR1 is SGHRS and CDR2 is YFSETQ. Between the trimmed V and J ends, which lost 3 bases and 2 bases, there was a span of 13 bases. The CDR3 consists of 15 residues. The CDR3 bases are TGCGCCAGCAGCTCGTCCGGAGAGTACACAGATACGCAGTATTTT. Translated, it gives CASSSSGEYTDTQYF.

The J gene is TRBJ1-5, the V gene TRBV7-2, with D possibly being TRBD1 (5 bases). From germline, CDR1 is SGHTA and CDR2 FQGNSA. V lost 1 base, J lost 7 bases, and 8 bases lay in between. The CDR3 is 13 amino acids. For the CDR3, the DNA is TGTGCCAGCAGCTTAGACCGGGGGCAGCCCCAGCATTTT. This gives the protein CASSLDRGQPQHF. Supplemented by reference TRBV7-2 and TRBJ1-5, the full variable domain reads GAGVSQSPSNKVTEKGKDVELRCDPISGHTALYWYRQSLGQGLEFLIYFQGNSAPDKSGLPSDRFSAERTGGSVSTLTIQRTQQEDSAVYLCASSLDRGQPQHFGDGTRLSIL.

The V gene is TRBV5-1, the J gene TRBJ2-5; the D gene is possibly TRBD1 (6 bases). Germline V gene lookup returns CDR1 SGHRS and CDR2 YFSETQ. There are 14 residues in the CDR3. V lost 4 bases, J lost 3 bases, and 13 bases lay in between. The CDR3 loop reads CASSRGQTEETQYF. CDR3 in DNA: TGCGCCAGCAGCCGCGGACAGACTGAAGAGACCCAGTACTTC.

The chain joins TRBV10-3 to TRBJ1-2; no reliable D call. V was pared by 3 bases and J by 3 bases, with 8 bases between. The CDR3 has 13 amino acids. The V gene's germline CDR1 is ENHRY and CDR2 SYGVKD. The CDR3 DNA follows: TGTGCCATCAGTGACCGGGCGGACTATGGCTACACCTTC. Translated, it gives CAISDRADYGYTF.

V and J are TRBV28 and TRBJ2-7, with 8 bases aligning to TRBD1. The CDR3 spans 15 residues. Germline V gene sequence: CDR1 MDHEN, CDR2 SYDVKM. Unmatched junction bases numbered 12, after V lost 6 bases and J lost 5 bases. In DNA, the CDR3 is TGTGCCAGCAGGAACCCAGGGGGCAGATCCCACGAGCAGTACTTC. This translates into CASRNPGGRSHEQYF. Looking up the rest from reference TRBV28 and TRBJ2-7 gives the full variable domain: DVKVTQSSRYLVKRTGEKVFLECVQDMDHENMFWYRQDPGLGLRLIYFSYDVKMKEKGDIPEGYSVSREKKERFSLILESASTNQTSMYLCASRNPGGRSHEQYFGPGTRLTVT.

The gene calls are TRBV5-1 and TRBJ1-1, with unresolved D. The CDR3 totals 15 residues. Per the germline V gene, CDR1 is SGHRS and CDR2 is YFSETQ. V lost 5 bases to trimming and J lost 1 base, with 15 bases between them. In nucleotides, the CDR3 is TGCGCCAGCAGGGAGACCCCGACCCGGAACACTGAAGCTTTCTTT. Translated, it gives CASRETPTRNTEAFF.

As DNA, the CDR3 is TGTGCCAGCAGCTTGCGATGGGGGCCGGGCGGCTACACCTTC. Translation gives CASSLRWGPGGYTF. The V gene is TRBV5-6, the J gene TRBJ1-2; tentatively, D is TRBD1 (6 bases). Germline V gene lookup returns CDR1 SGHDT and CDR2 YYEEEE. V was shortened by 1 base and J by 8 bases, with 15 bases between the two germline ends. The CDR3 totals 14 residues.

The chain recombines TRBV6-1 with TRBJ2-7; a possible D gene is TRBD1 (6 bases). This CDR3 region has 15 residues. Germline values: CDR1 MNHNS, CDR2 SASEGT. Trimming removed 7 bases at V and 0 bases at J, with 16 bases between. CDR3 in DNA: TGTGCCAGCAAAAGACAGGTTTTAAGCTCCTACGAGCAGTACTTC. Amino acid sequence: CASKRQVLSSYEQYF.

This CDR3 reads CASRSSAIRAGVRGNNEQFF. The CDR3 region has the DNA TGTGCCAGCCGCTCATCTGCCATCCGCGCAGGGGTTAGGGGAAACAATGAGCAGTTCTTC. V is TRBV27 and J is TRBJ2-1; possibly TRBD1 for D (6 bases). V lost 8 bases to trimming and J lost 5 bases, with 34 bases between them. CDR1 is MNHEY, CDR2 SMNVEV, per germline (reference sequence). The CDR3 runs to 20 residues.

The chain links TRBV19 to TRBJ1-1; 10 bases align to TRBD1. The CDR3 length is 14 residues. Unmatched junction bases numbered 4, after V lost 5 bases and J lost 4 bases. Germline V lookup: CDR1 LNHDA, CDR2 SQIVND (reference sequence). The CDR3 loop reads CASSLGQGGTEAFF. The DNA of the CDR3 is TGTGCCAGTAGTCTAGGACAGGGGGGCACTGAAGCTTTCTTT.

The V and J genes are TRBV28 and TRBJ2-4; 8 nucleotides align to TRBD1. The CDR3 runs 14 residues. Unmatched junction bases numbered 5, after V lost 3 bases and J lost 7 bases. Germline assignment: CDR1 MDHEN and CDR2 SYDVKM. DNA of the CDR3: TGTGCCAGCAGTTTCAGGGGGCGCGGTAACATTCAGTACTTC. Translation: CASSFRGRGNIQYF.

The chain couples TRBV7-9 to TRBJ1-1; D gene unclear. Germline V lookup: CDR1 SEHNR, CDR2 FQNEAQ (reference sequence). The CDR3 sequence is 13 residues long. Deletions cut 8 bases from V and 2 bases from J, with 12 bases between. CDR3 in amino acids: CASGGVSNTEAFF. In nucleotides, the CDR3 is TGTGCCAGCGGCGGGGTCAGCAACACTGAAGCTTTCTTT.

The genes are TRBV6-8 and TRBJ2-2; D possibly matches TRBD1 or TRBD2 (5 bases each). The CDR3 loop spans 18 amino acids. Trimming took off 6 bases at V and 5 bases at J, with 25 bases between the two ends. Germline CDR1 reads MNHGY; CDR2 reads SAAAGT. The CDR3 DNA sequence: TGTGCCAGCAGCCTGAACGGGACCCCGTGCCGGGGTACCGGGGAGCTGTTTTTT. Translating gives CASSLNGTPCRGTGELFF.

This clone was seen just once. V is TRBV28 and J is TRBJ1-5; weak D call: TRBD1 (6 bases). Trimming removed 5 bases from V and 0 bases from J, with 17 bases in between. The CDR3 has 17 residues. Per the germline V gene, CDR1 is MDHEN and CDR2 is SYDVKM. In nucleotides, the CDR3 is TGTGCCAGCAGTCAACGGACAGCTCCTTATAGCAATCAGCCCCAGCATTTT. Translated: CASSQRTAPYSNQPQHF.

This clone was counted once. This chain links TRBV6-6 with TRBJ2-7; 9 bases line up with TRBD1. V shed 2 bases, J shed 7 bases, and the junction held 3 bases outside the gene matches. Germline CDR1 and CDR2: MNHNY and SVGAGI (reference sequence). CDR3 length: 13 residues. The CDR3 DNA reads TGTGCCAGCAGTTACGCCGGGACAGGGGAGCAGTACTTC. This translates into CASSYAGTGEQYF.

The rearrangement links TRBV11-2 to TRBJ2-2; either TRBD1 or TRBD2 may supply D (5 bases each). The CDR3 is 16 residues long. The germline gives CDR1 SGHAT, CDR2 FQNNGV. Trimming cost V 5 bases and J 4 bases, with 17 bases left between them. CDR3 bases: TGTGCCAGCAGCCTTAACCGGGGACGATTCACCGGGGAGCTGTTTTTT. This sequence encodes CASSLNRGRFTGELFF.